Shown below are 7 T cell receptor beta chains from a single sample sequenced in a study of CD8+ T cells in alopecia areata. Sequencing relied on a cDNA template that was reverse transcribed from extracted RNA. Sequencing used immunoSEQ multiplex PCR; TCRdb keeps in-frame clones, though not all of them. This sample has approximately 54,000 clones, with 96% found just once. The material sequenced was CD8+ T cells sorted from blood, taken at week 0. The receptors were gathered from a human donor with alopecia areata.

This clone was picked up one time. This rearrangement joins TRBV27 to TRBJ2-7, with TRBD1 matching 9 bases. The CDR3 covers 18 residues. The germline V gene has CDR1 MNHEY and CDR2 SMNVEV (reference sequence). The V and J ends lost 2 bases and 5 bases, in that order; junction bases with no gene match: 16. CDR3 sequence: CASSLLRPGTGGPDEQYF. The CDR3 nucleotides read TGTGCCAGCAGTTTACTCCGCCCGGGCACAGGGGGCCCTGACGAGCAGTACTTC.

In this sample, this clone turned up a few times. At one end, the junction sequence differs from germline, possibly due to a read error. This chain uses TRBV10-3 with TRBJ2-3; tentative D call: TRBD2 (5 bases). The CDR3 has 13 amino acids. CDR1 and CDR2 (germline): ENHRY, SYGVKD. The CDR3: CASSYSGEDTQYF. In DNA form, the CDR3 reads TGTGCCAGCAGTTACTCCGGGGAAGATACGCAGTATTTT.

In DNA, the CDR3 is TGCGCCAGCTGTTCCCGGCGGGACGTGCATCAGCCCCAGCATTTT. Its translation: CASCSRRDVHQPQHF. The rearrangement joins TRBV23-1 to TRBJ1-5; the D gene is possibly TRBD1 (5 bases). TRBV23-1 is reported as an ORF; its role is uncertain. The CDR3 extends over 15 amino acids. V dropped 8 bases and J dropped 5 bases, with 19 bases sitting between them.

This chain links TRBV7-3 with TRBJ2-2; D remains ambiguous. The germline V gene encodes CDR1 SGHTA and CDR2 FQGTGA. The CDR3 has 15 amino acids. Trimming shortened V by 3 bases and J by 0 bases, and 8 bases separated the two germline ends. CDR3 region: CASSFGIANTGELFF. The DNA for the CDR3 is TGTGCCAGCAGCTTTGGCATAGCGAACACCGGGGAGCTGTTTTTT.

V gene TRBV19 combines with J gene TRBJ1-5, with 10 bases matching TRBD1. Looked up from germline, CDR1 is LNHDA and CDR2 is SQIVND (reference sequence). V lost 5 bases, J lost 6 bases, and 4 bases stayed unmatched. The CDR3 is 14 amino acids. CDR3: CASSPGTGVQPQHF. Written as DNA, the CDR3 is TGTGCCAGTAGTCCTGGGACAGGGGTTCAGCCCCAGCATTTT.

In this sample, this clone turned up a few times. V and J are TRBV27 and TRBJ2-1, with 10 bases identical to TRBD2. This CDR3 spans 15 amino acids. CDR1 MNHEY and CDR2 SMNVEV come from the germline V gene (reference sequence). The V segment lost 6 bases and the J segment 2 bases; nucleotides outside the gene matches: 4. The CDR3 coding sequence is TGTGCCAGCAGCCACGGGACTAGCGCCTACAATGAGCAGTTCTTC. Protein product: CASSHGTSAYNEQFF.

This chain links TRBV19 with TRBJ2-7; tentative D call: TRBD1 (6 bases). The CDR3 is made up of 11 amino acids. V was shortened by 7 bases and J by 7 bases, with 11 bases between the two germline ends. The V gene's germline CDR1 is LNHDA and CDR2 SQIVND (reference sequence). This CDR3 reads CASTSQGEQYF. The CDR3 DNA sequence: TGTGCCAGTACCTCACAGGGTGAGCAGTACTTC.